These 27 T cell receptor beta chains were sequenced from one sample in a study of blood T cell repertoires in COVID-19. Sequencing used immunoSEQ multiplex PCR; TCRdb keeps in-frame clones, though not all of them. The sample lists some 150,000 clones, 70% to 90% occurring once. The sequenced sample consisted of peripheral blood. The receptors come from a woman in her sixties or seventies with acute or convalescent COVID-19.

V usage is TRBV7-2 and J usage is TRBJ2-2; 7 bases line up with TRBD1. The CDR3 extends over 14 amino acids. Germline CDR1 reads SGHTA; CDR2 reads FQGNSA. V dropped 3 bases and J dropped 7; count of bases not matched to a gene: 5. CDR3 amino acids: CASSLTGTDGELFF. In DNA, the CDR3 is TGTGCCAGCAGCTTGACAGGGACGGACGGGGAGCTGTTTTTT.

The chain employs TRBV5-5 and TRBJ2-6; 8 positions match TRBD2. The CDR3 is made up of 19 amino acids. Germline V CDR1 and CDR2: SGHKS, YYEKEE (reference sequence). The V and J ends lost 0 bases and 1 base, in that order; junction bases with no gene match: 9. This CDR3 reads CASSLVPGLGSSGANVLTF. CDR3 bases: TGTGCCAGCAGCTTGGTACCGGGACTAGGGTCTTCTGGGGCCAACGTCCTGACTTTC.

This clone was detected only once. This rearrangement joins TRBV28 to TRBJ2-7; D may be TRBD1 (5 bases). V gave up 8 bases and J gave up 5 bases, with 10 bases separating them. The CDR3 is made up of 11 amino acids. Germline V gene data show CDR1 as MDHEN and CDR2 as SYDVKM. CDR3 sequence: CASLGQHEQYF. CDR3 bases: TGTGCCAGCCTAGGACAACACGAGCAGTACTTC.

This rearrangement joins TRBV2 to TRBJ2-3; a weak D match, TRBD2 (6 bases). Germline assignment: CDR1 SNHLY and CDR2 FYNNEI. The CDR3 extends over 20 amino acids. V was trimmed by 5 bases and J by 3 bases, leaving 30 bases between them. The CDR3 sequence: CASSRSASAPSSYMTDTQYF. Here the CDR3 DNA reads TGTGCCAGCAGTCGGTCGGCTAGCGCACCTTCCTCCTATATGACAGATACGCAGTATTTT. The full variable domain, its missing parts supplied by reference TRBV2 and TRBJ2-3, is EPEVTQTPSHQVTQMGQEVILRCVPISNHLYFYWYRQILGQKVEFLVSFYNNEISEKSEIFDDQFSVERPDGSNFTLKIRSTKLEDSAMYFCASSRSASAPSSYMTDTQYFGPGTRLTVL.

This clone has just one count. The V call is TRBV6-5, the J call TRBJ1-3, with 8 positions matching TRBD1. The length of the CDR3 is 16 residues. Losses at the gene ends were 0 bases for V and 4 bases for J; bases not matched to a gene: 5. The germline gives CDR1 MNHEY, CDR2 SVGAGI. CDR3 coding DNA: TGTGCCAGCAGTTACTCGTTTGCAGGGGGCGGAAACACCATATATTTT. Residues: CASSYSFAGGGNTIYF.

The rearrangement links TRBV23-1 to TRBJ1-4; 7 nucleotides agree with TRBD1. TRBV23-1 is flagged as an ORF with uncertain function. The CDR3 sequence is 15 residues long. V gave up 10 bases and J gave up 0 bases; unmatched junction bases: 8. The CDR3 DNA reads as TGCGCCACCGGACAGGATCCTGCAACTAATGAAAAACTGTTTTTT. Its protein is CATGQDPATNEKLFF.

The V call is TRBV15, the J call TRBJ2-4, with D possibly TRBD1 on 5 matching bases. The germline V and J ends were trimmed by 3 bases and 0 bases, with 15 bases remaining between them. The germline V gene has CDR1 LNHNV and CDR2 YYDKDF (reference sequence). CDR3 length: 17 amino acids. CDR3 amino acids: CATSRATPQGAKNIQYF. The DNA of the CDR3 is TGTGCCACCAGCAGGGCCACACCGCAGGGAGCCAAAAACATTCAGTACTTC.

This clone was detected only a few times. The rearrangement links TRBV29-1 to TRBJ1-1; possible D gene TRBD1, 5 bases. Trimming left V 8 bases short and J 5 bases short, with 21 bases between. In germline, CDR1 is SQVTM, CDR2 ANQGSEA. CDR3 size: 14 residues. CDR3 DNA: TGCAGCTCAACCGTATCGGGGGTAGGTACTGAAGCTTTCTTT. Amino acids: CSSTVSGVGTEAFF.

DNA of the CDR3: TGCGCCAGCAGCTGGGAGACAGGGAGCAATCAGCCCCAGCATTTT. This codes for CASSWETGSNQPQHF. The rearrangement links TRBV5-1 to TRBJ1-5; 7 bases agree with TRBD1. This CDR3 spans 15 amino acids. Germline CDR1 is SGHRS and CDR2 is YFSETQ. The junction had 4 bases not matched to a gene; V was cut back by 3 bases and J by 1 base.

The V gene is TRBV6-1, the J gene TRBJ1-2, with D maybe TRBD1 (5 bases). There are 14 residues in the CDR3. V gave up 2 bases and J gave up 8 bases, with 15 bases separating them. CDR1 is MNHNS, CDR2 SASEGT, per germline. CDR3 residues: CASSERQRSEGYTF. CDR3 DNA: TGTGCCAGCAGTGAAAGACAGCGATCCGAGGGCTACACCTTC.

CDR3 residues: CASSQEVNRYYEDGYTF. CDR3 nucleotide sequence: TGTGCCAGCAGCCAAGAGGTAAACAGGTATTACGAGGATGGCTACACCTTC. This sequence joins TRBV3-1 (or the pseudogene TRBV3-2) and TRBJ1-2, with D tentatively TRBD1 (5 bases). V shed 0 bases and J shed 6 bases, with 20 bases lying between them. Looked up from germline, CDR1 is LGHDT and CDR2 is YNNKEL (reference sequence). This CDR3 region has 17 residues.

The chain recombines TRBV12-3 or TRBV12-4 with TRBJ1-5; D is perhaps TRBD1 (6 bases). CDR3 length: 13 amino acids. Trimming pared 5 bases from V and 4 bases from J, leaving 9 bases between. CDR3 residues: CASSPQGNQPQHF. The CDR3 DNA sequence: TGTGCCAGCAGTCCGCAGGGGAATCAGCCCCAGCATTTT.

This chain connects TRBV27 to TRBJ2-3; tentative D call: TRBD1 (6 bases). Trimming took off 5 bases at V and 2 bases at J, with 14 bases between the two ends. This CDR3 is built from 15 residues. Germline V gives CDR1 MNHEY, CDR2 SMNVEV (reference sequence). The CDR3 here is CASSLGQTYTDTQYF. The DNA of the CDR3 is TGTGCCAGCAGTCTTGGACAGACTTACACAGATACGCAGTATTTT.

The V and J genes are TRBV5-8 and TRBJ1-1, with a tentative D call TRBD1 (6 bases). V was clipped by 0 bases and J by 0 bases, with 12 bases between them. Germline-derived CDR1 and CDR2 are SGHTS and YDEGEE. The CDR3 covers 16 residues. The CDR3 sequence: CASSLVPQGLNTEAFF. The CDR3 region has the DNA TGTGCCAGCAGCTTGGTTCCACAGGGTTTGAACACTGAAGCTTTCTTT.

The chain recombines TRBV2 with TRBJ1-4; possible D gene TRBD1, 5 bases. The CDR3 runs 15 residues. Per germline, CDR1 SNHLY and CDR2 FYNNEI. In nucleotides, the CDR3 is TGTGCATACTCGGGTCAGGGAACAACTAATGAAAAACTGTTTTTT. Translated, it gives CAYSGQGTTNEKLFF.

The genes are TRBV6-2 or TRBV6-3 and TRBJ1-2, with D perhaps matching TRBD1 (5 bases). The V end lost 4 bases, the J end lost 4 bases, and 16 bases lay between the germline ends. The CDR3 sequence is 15 residues long. Germline-derived CDR1 and CDR2 are MNHEY and SVGEGT. The CDR3 nucleotides read TGTGCCAGCAGTTCAACCTCGAGGACAAGCTATGGCTACACCTTC. It encodes CASSSTSRTSYGYTF.

This chain joins TRBV25-1 and TRBJ2-2, with 7 positions matching TRBD1. This CDR3 region has 17 residues. Germline loops: CDR1 MGHDK, CDR2 SYGVNS. V lost 6 bases and J lost 2; bases outside the gene matches: 12. The CDR3 sequence: CASRGSWGTVNTGELFF. Here the CDR3 DNA reads TGTGCCAGCAGGGGAAGCTGGGGGACAGTAAACACCGGGGAGCTGTTTTTT.

The V and J genes are TRBV4-2 and TRBJ1-4, with D uncertain. Deletions cut 0 bases from V and 5 bases from J, with 22 bases between. Germline V gives CDR1 LGHNA, CDR2 YNFKEQ. This CDR3 comprises 19 residues. The CDR3 region has the DNA TGTGCCAGCAGCCAAGATGTCCCCGGGGATGTCTCCCTGAATGAAAAACTGTTTTTT. Amino acids: CASSQDVPGDVSLNEKLFF.

This clone has a single count. The chain recombines TRBV30 with TRBJ1-6; D remains ambiguous. This CDR3 has 16 residues. Germline V CDR1 and CDR2: GTSNPN, SVGIG (reference sequence). Trimming took off 1 base at V and 0 bases at J, with 10 bases between the two ends. CDR3 nucleotide sequence: TGTGCCTGGAGTGATTTGCCAGGCTCCTATAATTCACCCCTCCACTTT. It codes for CAWSDLPGSYNSPLHF.

The chain couples TRBV11-2 to TRBJ2-3; D call uncertain. Germline V gene lookup returns CDR1 SGHAT and CDR2 FQNNGV. V was clipped by 0 bases and J by 9 bases, with 7 bases between them. This CDR3 comprises 12 residues. In DNA form, the CDR3 reads TGTGCCAGCAGCTTAGATTTACACACGCAGTATTTT. Protein: CASSLDLHTQYF.

V gene TRBV18 combines with J gene TRBJ1-2; TRBD1 agrees at 9 bases. CDR3 size: 16 residues. Germline V CDR1 and CDR2: KGHSH, LQKENI. With V trimmed by 3 bases and J by 5 bases, 10 bases remained unmatched. CDR3 amino acids: CASSPDRGPSLYGYTF. CDR3 coding DNA: TGTGCCAGCTCACCGGACAGGGGCCCCTCTCTTTATGGCTACACCTTC.

CDR3 loop: CASSPSRGQRETQYF. CDR3 DNA sequence: TGTGCCAGCTCACCATCGAGGGGACAACGGGAGACCCAGTACTTC. This chain links TRBV18 with TRBJ2-5; D perhaps matches TRBD1 (6 bases). CDR1 and CDR2 (germline): KGHSH, LQKENI. Trimming took 2 bases from V and 5 from J, leaving 15 bases between them. CDR3 length equals 15 residues.

Regarding this clone: Other DNA sequences from this sample encode an identical CDR3 as well. The V gene is TRBV7-9, the J gene TRBJ1-3, with TRBD1 as a possible D gene (6 bases). Trimming took off 5 bases at V and 1 base at J, with 9 bases between the two ends. Germline CDR1 reads SEHNR; CDR2 reads FQNEAQ (reference sequence). CDR3 length: 14 residues. The CDR3 reads CASSLQGSGNTIYF. Written as DNA, the CDR3 is TGTGCCAGCAGCCTACAGGGATCTGGAAACACCATATATTTT.

The V call is TRBV6-5, the J call TRBJ1-3; D ambiguous. CDR1 and CDR2 from the germline V gene are MNHEY and SVGAGI. This CDR3 comprises 14 residues. V was trimmed by 2 bases and J by 4 bases, leaving 9 bases between them. CDR3 sequence reads: CASSYPGPGNTIYF. In nucleotides, the CDR3 is TGTGCCAGCAGTTACCCGGGTCCGGGAAACACCATATATTTT.

This clone showed up just a few times. The rearrangement joins TRBV7-2 to TRBJ1-1, with 8 nucleotides matching TRBD1. CDR3 length equals 13 residues. Trimming removed 5 bases from V and 10 bases from J; junction bases left unmatched: 9. Per germline, CDR1 SGHTA and CDR2 FQGNSA. The CDR3 is CASSIQGVAGAFF. The CDR3 DNA reads as TGTGCCAGCAGCATACAGGGGGTCGCGGGAGCTTTCTTT.

V gene TRBV27 combines with J gene TRBJ1-5; D perhaps matches TRBD1 (5 bases). Germline V gene data show CDR1 as MNHEY and CDR2 as SMNVEV (reference sequence). This CDR3 spans 15 amino acids. Trimming left V 6 bases short and J 2 bases short, with 14 bases between. CDR3: CASRPQGFGNQPQHF. CDR3 DNA sequence: TGTGCCAGCAGGCCCCAGGGTTTCGGCAATCAGCCCCAGCATTTT.

V gene TRBV5-1 combines with J gene TRBJ1-4; the D gene is possibly TRBD1 (5 bases). Germline V CDR1 and CDR2: SGHRS, YFSETQ. The length of the CDR3 is 16 residues. Trimming removed 3 bases from V and 2 bases from J, with 14 bases in between. In nucleotides, the CDR3 is TGCGCCAGCAGCTCCCAGTTGGGGCTCACTAATGAAAAACTGTTTTTT. Its translation is CASSSQLGLTNEKLFF.